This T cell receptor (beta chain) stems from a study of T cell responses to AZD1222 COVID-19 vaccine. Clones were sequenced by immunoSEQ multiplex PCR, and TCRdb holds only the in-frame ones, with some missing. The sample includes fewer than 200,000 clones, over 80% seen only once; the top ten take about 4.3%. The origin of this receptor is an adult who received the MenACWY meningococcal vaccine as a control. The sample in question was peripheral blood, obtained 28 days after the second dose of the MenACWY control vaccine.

CDR3 DNA: TGTGCCTGGAGCTTAGCCTTCCAAGAGACCCAGTACTTC. Translated, it gives CAWSLAFQETQYF. The chain employs TRBV30 and TRBJ2-5, with unresolved D. The CDR3 consists of 13 residues. CDR1 and CDR2 (germline): GTSNPN, SVGIG (reference sequence). V gave up 3 bases and J gave up 1 base, with 9 bases separating them.